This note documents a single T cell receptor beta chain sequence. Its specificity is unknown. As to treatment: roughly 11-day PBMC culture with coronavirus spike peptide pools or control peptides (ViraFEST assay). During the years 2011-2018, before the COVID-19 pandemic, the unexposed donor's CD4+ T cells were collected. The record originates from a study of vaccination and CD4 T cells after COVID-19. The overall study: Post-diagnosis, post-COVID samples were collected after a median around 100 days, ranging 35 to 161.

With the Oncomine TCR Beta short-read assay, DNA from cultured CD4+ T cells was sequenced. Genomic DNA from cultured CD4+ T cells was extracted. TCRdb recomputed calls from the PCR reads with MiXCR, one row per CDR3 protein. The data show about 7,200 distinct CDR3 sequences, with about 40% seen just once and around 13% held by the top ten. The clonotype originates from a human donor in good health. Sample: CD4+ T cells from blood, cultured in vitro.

In nucleotides, the CDR3 is TGTGCCTGGAAAGCCTTCCAGGGTTCACCCCTCCACTTT. Its translation: CAWKAFQGSPLHF. The chain uses TRBV30 and TRBJ1-6; the D gene is possibly TRBD1 (5 bases). Trimming took 4 bases from V and 9 from J, leaving 13 bases between them. Germline V lookup: CDR1 GTSNPN, CDR2 SVGIG (reference sequence). This CDR3 contains 13 residues.